The T cell receptor (beta chain) under discussion was sequenced for a study of blood T cell repertoires in COVID-19. Study-wide background: Whether acute or convalescent, the COVID-19 samples came from the United States, Italy and Spain. Sources were T cells, B-cell-depleted T cells, or PBMCs; the material itself was cDNA or gDNA.

The J segment lost 6 bases and the V segment lost 7 bases, leaving 11 bases of the junction unmatched. Germline values: CDR1 SGHNT, CDR2 YYREEE (reference sequence). CDR3 length: 16 amino acids. In the original workflow: Estimated nucleated cell counts came from reference gene primer amplification. TCRdb's table, derived via immunoSEQ multiplex PCR, lists solely in-frame clones and lacks some. V, J and clone size are those of that table, while D and trimming were read from the DNA. The data show 200,000 to 300,000 clones, about nine tenths seen once. The study recruited people aged about 18 to 90 years across approximately 23 US areas. This clone has just one count.

This rearrangement joins TRBV5-4 to TRBJ2-6; 9 bases line up with TRBD1. The sequenced sample was PBMCs or T cells enriched from blood (not recorded which). The source is a middle-aged woman with acute COVID-19. CDR3 amino acids: CASGDRDLFVANVLTF. The CDR3 DNA sequence: TGTGCCAGCGGGGACAGGGACCTTTTTGTGGCCAACGTCCTGACTTTC.